Listed below are T cell receptor beta chains from one sample, sequenced in a study of blood T cell repertoires in COVID-19. Produced via immunoSEQ multiplex PCR; TCRdb's table is partial and in-frame only. The table lists roughly 300,000 clones, about four fifths of them singletons. The sample consisted of peripheral blood. The receptors stem from a woman between 50 and 59 years old who had recovered from COVID-19. CDR3s include the opening cysteine and the closing phenylalanine or tryptophan. The order of the fields is CDR3 protein, CDR3 DNA, J gene, D gene, CDR3 length, clone size, V gene. D genes are given only for firm matches. Clone size appears in some rows only: once, few, many, or a class for an expanded clone.

CASSLGQVEIGELFF,TGCGCCAGCAGCCTGGGACAGGTGGAGATTGGGGAGCTGTTTTTT,TRBJ2-2,TRBD1,15,-,TRBV5-1
CSVKTSGRVSLETQYF,TGCAGCGTTAAGACTAGCGGGAGAGTTAGTTTGGAGACCCAGTACTTC,TRBJ2-5,TRBD2,16,-,TRBV29-1
CASSQDLAGGLETQYF,TGTGCCAGCAGCCAAGATCTAGCGGGGGGGCTGGAGACCCAGTACTTC,TRBJ2-5,TRBD2,16,-,TRBV3-1/TRBV3-2
CASSQWGGSYEQYF,TGTGCCAGCAGCCAATGGGGGGGATCCTACGAGCAGTACTTC,TRBJ2-7,TRBD2,14,-,TRBV5-4
CASSQVMATSGSFTRYNEQFF,TGTGCCAGCAGCCAAGTCATGGCGACTAGCGGGAGTTTTACGCGATACAATGAGCAGTTCTTC,TRBJ2-1,TRBD2,21,-,TRBV3-1/TRBV3-2
CSASLTDTQYF,TGCAGTGCTAGCCTAACAGATACGCAGTATTTT,TRBJ2-3,-,11,-,TRBV20-1
CASSFFGTSGYNEQFF,TGTGCCAGCAGTTTTTTTGGGACTAGCGGATACAATGAGCAGTTCTTC,TRBJ2-1,TRBD2,16,once,TRBV28
CASSLTTEKNTEAFF,TGCGCCAGCAGTTTGACCACAGAGAAGAACACTGAAGCTTTCTTT,TRBJ1-1,-,15,-,TRBV5-1
CASSTLYLQGGGSPLHF,TGTGCCAGTAGTACACTCTACTTACAGGGGGGCGGTTCACCCCTCCACTTT,TRBJ1-6,TRBD1,17,-,TRBV19
CASSQDRAHRETQYF,TGTGCCAGTTCGCAAGACAGGGCCCATCGGGAGACCCAGTACTTC,TRBJ2-5,TRBD1,15,-,TRBV19
CASSQDPLAAYEQYF,TGTGCCAGCAGCCAAGATCCACTAGCGGCCTACGAGCAGTACTTC,TRBJ2-7,TRBD2,15,-,TRBV4-2
CASSKGGTGGIYEQYF,TGTGCCAGCAGCAAAGGGGGGACAGGGGGGATCTACGAGCAGTACTTC,TRBJ2-7,-,16,-,TRBV21-1
CAWSVLKTQYF,TGTGCCTGGAGTGTTCTAAAGACCCAGTACTTC,TRBJ2-5,-,11,-,TRBV30
CASRPKVRQGHGYTF,TGTGCCAGCAGACCAAAAGTTCGACAGGGCCATGGCTACACCTTC,TRBJ1-2,TRBD1,15,few,TRBV7-9
CAWSGLAGAPGGELFF,TGTGCCTGGAGCGGACTAGCGGGAGCGCCGGGCGGGGAGCTGTTTTTT,TRBJ2-2,TRBD2,16,few,TRBV30
CASRGLAGAYEQYF,TGTGCCAGCAGGGGACTAGCGGGGGCCTACGAGCAGTACTTC,TRBJ2-7,TRBD2,14,-,TRBV27
CASSDRGLGQPQHF,TGTGCCAGCAGTGACAGGGGGCTCGGTCAGCCCCAGCATTTT,TRBJ1-5,TRBD1,14,-,TRBV2
CASSPQGTTDTQYF,TGTGCCAGCAGTCCGCAGGGGACCACAGATACGCAGTATTTT,TRBJ2-3,-,14,-,TRBV6-5